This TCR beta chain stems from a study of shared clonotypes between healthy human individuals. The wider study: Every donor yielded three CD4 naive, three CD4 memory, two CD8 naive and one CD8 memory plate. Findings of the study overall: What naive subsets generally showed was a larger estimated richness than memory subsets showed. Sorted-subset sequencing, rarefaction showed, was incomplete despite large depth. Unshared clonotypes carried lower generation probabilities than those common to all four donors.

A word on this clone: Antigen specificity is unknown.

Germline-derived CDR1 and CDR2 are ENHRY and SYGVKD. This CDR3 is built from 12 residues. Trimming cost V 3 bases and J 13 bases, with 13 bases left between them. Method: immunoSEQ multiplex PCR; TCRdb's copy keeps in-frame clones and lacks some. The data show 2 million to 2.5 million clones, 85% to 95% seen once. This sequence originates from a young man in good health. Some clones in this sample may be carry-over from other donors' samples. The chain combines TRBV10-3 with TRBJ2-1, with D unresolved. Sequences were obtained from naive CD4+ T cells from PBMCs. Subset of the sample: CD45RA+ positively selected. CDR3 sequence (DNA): TGTGCCATCAGTGACCCTCGCTCCATTCAGTTCTTC. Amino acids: CAISDPRSIQFF.